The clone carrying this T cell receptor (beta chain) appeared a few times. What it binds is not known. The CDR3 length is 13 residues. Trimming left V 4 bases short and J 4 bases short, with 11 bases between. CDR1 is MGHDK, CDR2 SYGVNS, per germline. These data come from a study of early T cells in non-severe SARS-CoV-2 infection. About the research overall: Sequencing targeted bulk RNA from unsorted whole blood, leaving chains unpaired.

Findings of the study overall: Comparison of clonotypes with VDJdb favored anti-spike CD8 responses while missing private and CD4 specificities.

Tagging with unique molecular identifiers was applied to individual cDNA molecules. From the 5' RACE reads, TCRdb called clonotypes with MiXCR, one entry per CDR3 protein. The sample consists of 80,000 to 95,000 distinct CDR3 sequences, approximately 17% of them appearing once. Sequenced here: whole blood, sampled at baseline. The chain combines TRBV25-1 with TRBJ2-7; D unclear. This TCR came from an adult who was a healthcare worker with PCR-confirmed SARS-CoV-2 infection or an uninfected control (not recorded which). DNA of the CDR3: TGTGCCAGCAGTGTTTCGTTCGGTTACGAGCAGTACTTC. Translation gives CASSVSFGYEQYF.